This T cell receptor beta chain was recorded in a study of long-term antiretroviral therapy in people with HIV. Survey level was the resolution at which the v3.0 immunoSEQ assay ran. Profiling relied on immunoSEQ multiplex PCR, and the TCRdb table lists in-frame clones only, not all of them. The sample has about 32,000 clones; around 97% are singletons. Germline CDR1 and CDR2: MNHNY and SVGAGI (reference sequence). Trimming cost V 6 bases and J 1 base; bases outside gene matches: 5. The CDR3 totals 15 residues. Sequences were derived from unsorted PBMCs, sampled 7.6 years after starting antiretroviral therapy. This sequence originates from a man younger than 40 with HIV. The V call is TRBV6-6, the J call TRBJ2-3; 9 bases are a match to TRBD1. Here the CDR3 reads CASSPRTGGTDTQYF. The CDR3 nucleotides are TGTGCCAGCAGCCCACGGACAGGGGGCACAGATACGCAGTATTTT.